This T cell receptor beta chain was sequenced during a study of shared clonotypes between healthy human individuals. Overall study findings and caveats: Sequencing depth was a factor that was expected to affect clonotype sharing among donors.

For this clone: The antigen remains unidentified.

Clones were sequenced by immunoSEQ multiplex PCR, and TCRdb holds only the in-frame ones, with some missing. Counted here are 850,000 to 1,200,000 clones, around 76% occurring once; the ten biggest clones make up approximately 1.5%. V lost 5 bases, J lost 2 bases, and 10 bases lay in between. Per the germline V gene, CDR1 is LNHNV and CDR2 is YYDKDF (reference sequence). The CDR3 sequence is 13 residues long. The clonotype originates from a man aged 18 to 30 in good health. J is TRBJ2-7 and V is TRBV15, with D hard to call. The sample was memory CD4+ T cells sorted from blood. The subset is: CD45RA-negative fraction. CDR3 protein: CATSPRITYEQYF. CDR3 nucleotide sequence: TGTGCCACCAGCCCAAGGATTACCTACGAGCAGTACTTC.